Below, one TCR beta chain is given with its context. This entry comes from a study of blood T cell repertoires in COVID-19. Whole-study context: Spain, Italy and the United States supplied samples that represented acute and convalescent COVID-19. PBMCs, B-cell-depleted T cells, or T cells were the source of the cDNA or gDNA that made up the material.

In the original workflow: Amplification from reference gene primers served as the basis for estimated nucleated cell counts. The data were produced by immunoSEQ multiplex PCR, yet TCRdb's version contains in-frame clones alone and is incomplete. That table is the source of V, J and clone size, and D and trimming were worked out from the DNA. The sample carries 45,000 to 70,000 clones, 75% to 85% recorded once. Germline trimming cut 0 bases from V and 10 bases from J; bases unmatched to any gene: 5. Germline CDR1 SNHLY, CDR2 FYNNEI. The CDR3 totals 15 residues. The rearrangement uses TRBV2 and TRBJ1-6, with 8 bases aligning to TRBD1. This sequence originates from a man between 60 and 75 years old with acute or convalescent COVID-19. The sequenced sample was peripheral blood. The CDR3 loop reads CASSEAGQGWSPLHF. CDR3 nucleotides: TGTGCCAGCAGTGAAGCAGGACAGGGTTGGTCACCCCTCCACTTT.